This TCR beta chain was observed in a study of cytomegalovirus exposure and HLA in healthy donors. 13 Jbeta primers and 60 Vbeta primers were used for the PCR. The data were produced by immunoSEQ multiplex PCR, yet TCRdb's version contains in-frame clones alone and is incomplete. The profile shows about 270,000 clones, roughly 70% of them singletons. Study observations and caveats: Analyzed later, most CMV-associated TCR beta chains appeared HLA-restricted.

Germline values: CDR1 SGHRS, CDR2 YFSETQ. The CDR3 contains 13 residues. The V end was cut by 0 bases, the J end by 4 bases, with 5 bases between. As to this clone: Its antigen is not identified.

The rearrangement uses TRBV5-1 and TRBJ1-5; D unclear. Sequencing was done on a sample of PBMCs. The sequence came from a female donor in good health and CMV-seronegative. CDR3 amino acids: CASSLDLNQPQHF. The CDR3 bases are TGCGCCAGCAGCTTGGACCTAAATCAGCCCCAGCATTTT.